These 17 T cell receptor beta chains originate from one sample sequenced in a study of shared clonotypes between healthy human individuals. Sequencing was performed with immunoSEQ multiplex PCR; in TCRdb, only in-frame clones are kept and a portion is missing. The table lists over a million clones, under 80% of them singletons, with 1.4% to 1.5% in the top ten. The sequenced sample was memory CD4+ T cells sorted from blood. Subset described: CD45RA-negative fraction. The receptor set was obtained from a man younger than 35 in good health.

This chain joins TRBV5-1 and TRBJ2-2, with a possible D match to TRBD1 (5 bases). Trimming removed 3 bases from V and 5 bases from J, with 11 bases in between. CDR1 is SGHRS and CDR2 is YFSETQ in the germline V gene. CDR3 length: 14 amino acids. CDR3: CASSYFKGTGELFF. CDR3 nucleotides: TGCGCCAGCAGCTACTTCAAGGGGACCGGGGAGCTGTTTTTT.

The V gene is TRBV7-2, the J gene TRBJ2-7; D may be TRBD2 (7 bases). Germline loops: CDR1 SGHTA, CDR2 FQGNSA. The germline V and J ends were trimmed by 2 bases and 2 bases, with 22 bases remaining between them. This CDR3 comprises 18 residues. CDR3 sequence reads: CASSLRGARLAGAYEQYF. As DNA, the CDR3 is TGTGCCAGCAGCTTAAGGGGGGCCCGACTAGCTGGGGCCTACGAGCAGTACTTC.

This chain uses TRBV7-2 with TRBJ2-2, with D unclear. This CDR3 is 15 amino acids long. V was clipped by 5 bases and J by 2 bases, with 12 bases between them. CDR1 SGHTA and CDR2 FQGNSA come from the germline V gene. CDR3: CASSKDNGNTGELFF. CDR3 in DNA: TGTGCCAGCAGCAAGGATAACGGAAACACCGGGGAGCTGTTTTTT.

This clone appeared a single time. The chain carries TRBV15 and TRBJ2-5; 9 positions match TRBD1. This CDR3 spans 16 amino acids. The V gene's germline CDR1 is LNHNV and CDR2 YYDKDF (reference sequence). J was trimmed by 5 bases and V by 8 bases; bases with no gene match: 15. The CDR3 nucleotides are TGTGCCACCTCGGTTTCCCCGGGACAGGGAACGGAGACCCAGTACTTC. This translates into CATSVSPGQGTETQYF.

V usage is TRBV30 and J usage is TRBJ2-1; 10 positions agree with TRBD2. The CDR3 extends over 13 amino acids. Looked up from germline, CDR1 is GTSNPN and CDR2 is SVGIG (reference sequence). Germline trimming cut 2 bases from V and 9 bases from J; bases unmatched to any gene: 4. CDR3 loop: CAWSPRTSGEQFF. The CDR3 nucleotides read TGTGCCTGGAGTCCCCGGACTAGCGGTGAGCAGTTCTTC.

The V gene is TRBV4-3, the J gene TRBJ1-2, with a possible D match to TRBD1 (6 bases). V dropped 1 base and J dropped 8 bases, with 17 bases sitting between them. CDR3 length: 15 residues. Germline V gene data show CDR1 as LGHNA and CDR2 as YSLEER. The CDR3 DNA reads TGCGCCAGCAGCCAAGGGACAGCTGACTTTATCGGCTACACCTTC. It specifies CASSQGTADFIGYTF.

This clone came up once. The V call is TRBV15, the J call TRBJ1-1; a weak D match, TRBD1 (5 bases). The V end lost 0 bases, the J end lost 0 bases, and 8 bases lay between the germline ends. Germline V gene data show CDR1 as LNHNV and CDR2 as YYDKDF (reference sequence). The CDR3 has 15 amino acids. The CDR3 nucleotides are TGTGCCACCAGCAGAGAGGGCAGGGTGAACACTGAAGCTTTCTTT. It is translated as CATSREGRVNTEAFF.

This sequence joins TRBV29-1 and TRBJ2-6, with unresolved D. Deletions cut 5 bases from V and 1 base from J, with 3 bases between. CDR1 and CDR2 (germline): SQVTM, ANQGSEA. The CDR3 has 12 residues. The CDR3 loop reads CSVWSGANVLTF. The CDR3 DNA sequence: TGCAGCGTTTGGTCTGGGGCCAACGTCCTGACTTTC.

The chain is built from TRBV2 and TRBJ2-3; TRBD2 matches at 7 bases. The junction had 8 bases not matched to a gene; V was cut back by 6 bases and J by 8 bases. CDR1 and CDR2 from the germline V gene are SNHLY and FYNNEI. The CDR3 has 13 amino acids. The CDR3 sequence: CASSERERVTQYF. CDR3 sequence (DNA): TGTGCCAGCAGCGAGCGGGAAAGGGTTACGCAGTATTTT.

The chain links TRBV6-5 to TRBJ2-7; 10 positions agree with TRBD2. Germline CDR1 and CDR2: MNHEY and SVGAGI. The CDR3 covers 16 residues. V lost 4 bases and J lost 6; bases outside the gene matches: 12. CDR3 in amino acids: CASSFLPAGGPGEQYF. The CDR3 region has the DNA TGTGCCAGCAGTTTCCTCCCAGCGGGAGGGCCGGGCGAGCAGTACTTC.

The CDR3 bases are TGCGCCAGCAGCCAGCCGCGGGAGGGCCGGCACAATGAGCAGTTCTTC. It specifies CASSQPREGRHNEQFF. V is TRBV4-1 and J is TRBJ2-1; 9 bases align to TRBD2. Losses at the gene ends were 3 bases for V and 5 bases for J; bases not matched to a gene: 8. The CDR3 has 16 residues. Germline V lookup: CDR1 MGHRA, CDR2 YSYEKL.

The chain is built from TRBV28 and TRBJ2-5, with D perhaps TRBD1 (5 bases). V was cut by 2 bases and J by 0 bases, with 10 bases left in between. CDR1 is MDHEN and CDR2 is SYDVKM in the germline V gene. The CDR3 has 15 residues. The CDR3 sequence: CASSLMAGYQETQYF. CDR3 in DNA: TGTGCCAGCAGTTTAATGGCAGGGTACCAAGAGACCCAGTACTTC.

This chain links TRBV6-5 with TRBJ2-1, with D perhaps TRBD1 or TRBD2 (5 bases each). The length of the CDR3 is 14 residues. The germline CDR1 and CDR2 sequences are MNHEY and SVGAGI. V shed 2 bases and J shed 9 bases, with 14 bases lying between them. The CDR3 DNA reads TGTGCCAGCAGTTACGGGACCGGGGTTATTGAGCAGTTCTTC. Translated: CASSYGTGVIEQFF.

The V and J genes are TRBV29-1 and TRBJ1-2, with 11 nucleotides matching TRBD1. CDR1 is SQVTM and CDR2 is ANQGSEA in the germline V gene. The CDR3 length is 14 residues. Trimming cost V 1 base and J 4 bases; bases outside gene matches: 2. This chain's CDR3 is CSVEGTGGPYGYTF. DNA for the CDR3: TGCAGCGTTGAAGGGACAGGGGGCCCCTATGGCTACACCTTC.

This clone was picked up one time. The chain employs TRBV4-3 and TRBJ2-7, with D uncertain. V was trimmed by 4 bases and J by 0 bases, leaving 10 bases between them. This CDR3 has 14 residues. Germline V lookup: CDR1 LGHNA, CDR2 YSLEER. This CDR3 is CASSLDGGSYEQYF. CDR3 DNA: TGCGCCAGCAGCCTGGACGGTGGCTCCTACGAGCAGTACTTC.

The chain employs TRBV6-1 and TRBJ2-7, with D perhaps matching TRBD1 (6 bases). Germline loops: CDR1 MNHNS, CDR2 SASEGT. The V end lost 8 bases, the J end lost 2 bases, and 16 bases lay between the germline ends. CDR3 size: 14 residues. The CDR3 here is CASVTGSVPYEQYF. The CDR3 coding sequence is TGTGCCAGCGTTACAGGGTCCGTCCCCTACGAGCAGTACTTC.

This clone was seen a handful of times. The rearrangement uses TRBV6-5 and TRBJ2-7; 8 bases agree with TRBD1. This CDR3 has 15 amino acids. Germline trimming cut 6 bases from V and 6 bases from J; bases unmatched to any gene: 13. CDR1 and CDR2 (germline): MNHEY, SVGAGI. The DNA for the CDR3 is TGTGCCAGCAGCAGAGCTGGACAGGGCGCGGGCGAGCAGTACTTC. It is translated as CASSRAGQGAGEQYF.